This T cell receptor (beta chain) came from a study of identifying expanded T cells in peripheral blood. Whole-study findings and limits: Two-week clone count variance significantly increased as total template count grew.

Here immunoSEQ multiplex PCR was the method, and the copy in TCRdb shows in-frame clones only, minus some. The sample includes about 91,000 clones, approximately 88% of them seen just once. As for this clone: Its antigen is still unknown. At one of its ends the junction is not consistent with the germline gene, which may arise from a read error.

Germline CDR1 SGHTA, CDR2 FQGNSA. The CDR3 spans 15 residues. The clonotype comes from a person between 18 and 75 years old in good health. The sequenced material came from blood. The V and J genes are TRBV7-2 and TRBJ1-2, with D unclear. The CDR3 region is CASSLAGIFNYGYTF. In DNA, the CDR3 is TGTGCCAGCAGCCTAGCCGGGATCTTTAACTATGGCTACACCTTC.